This TCR beta chain originates from a study of cytomegalovirus exposure and HLA in healthy donors. Findings and limits, study-wide: For most TCR beta V segments, an earlier analysis put the productive rate at about 87% or about 30% of the time. Investigators reported more than 150 TCR beta chains as tied to cytomegalovirus. Immune exposure information comprised only CMV serostatus.

Remarks on this clone: Its matching antigen is unknown.

PCR amplification relied on 60 Vbeta primers (plus 13 Jbeta primers). Data came from immunoSEQ multiplex PCR; TCRdb stores just in-frame clones and leaves some out. The sample consists of some 190,000 clones, roughly 75% of them appearing once. Germline V gives CDR1 SNHLY, CDR2 FYNNEI. This CDR3 is built from 16 residues. V lost 5 bases and J 15 bases, leaving 29 bases between the germline ends. V and J are TRBV2 and TRBJ1-5; D is ambiguous. The TCR comes from a woman aged 25 to 39 in good health and CMV-seronegative. Material for sequencing was PBMCs. The CDR3 bases are TGTGCCAGCAGTCACTCCCCCGATAGGACTGACATCCGACGGCATTTT. Amino acid sequence: CASSHSPDRTDIRRHF.